The entry below gives a single TCR beta chain sequence along with its context. Its antigen is not known. This entry comes from a study of beta chain features in type 1 diabetes. Study results and limitations: Relative to healthy donors, patients appeared to have naive, central memory and Treg TCRB repertoires that were more similar.

Of the isolated RNA, all was reverse transcribed, and so the sequenced material was expressed TCRB transcripts. TCRdb keeps only in-frame clones here, not all; method: immunoSEQ multiplex PCR. The sample yields over 350,000 clones, roughly 16% seen once. Looked up from germline, CDR1 is MGHRA and CDR2 is YSYEKL. The CDR3 is 19 residues long. V gave up 4 bases and J gave up 2 bases; unmatched junction bases: 13. The sample taken for sequencing was naive CD4+ T cells from blood. The origin of this receptor is a woman aged 18 to 35 in good health. V gene TRBV4-1 combines with J gene TRBJ2-1; 11 bases are shared with TRBD2. The CDR3 spells CASSPYSSGRKRAYNEQFF. CDR3 bases: TGCGCCAGCAGCCCCTATTCTAGCGGGAGGAAAAGGGCCTACAATGAGCAGTTCTTC.